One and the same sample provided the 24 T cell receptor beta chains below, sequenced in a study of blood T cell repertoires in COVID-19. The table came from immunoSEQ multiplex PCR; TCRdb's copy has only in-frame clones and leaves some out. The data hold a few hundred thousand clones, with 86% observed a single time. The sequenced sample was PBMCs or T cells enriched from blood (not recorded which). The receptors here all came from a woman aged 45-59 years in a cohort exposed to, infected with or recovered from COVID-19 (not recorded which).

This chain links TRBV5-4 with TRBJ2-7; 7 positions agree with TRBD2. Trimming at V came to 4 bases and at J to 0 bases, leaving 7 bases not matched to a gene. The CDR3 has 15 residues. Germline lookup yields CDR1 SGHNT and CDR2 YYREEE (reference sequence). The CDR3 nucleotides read TGTGCCAGCAGCCATAGCGGGCGAAGCTCCTACGAGCAGTACTTC. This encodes CASSHSGRSSYEQYF.

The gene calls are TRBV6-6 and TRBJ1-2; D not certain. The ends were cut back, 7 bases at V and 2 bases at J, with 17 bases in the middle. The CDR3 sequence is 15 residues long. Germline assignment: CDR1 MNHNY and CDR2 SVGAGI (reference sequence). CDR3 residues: CASTPLRGSNYGYTF. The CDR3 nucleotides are TGTGCCAGCACTCCCCTCCGAGGCAGCAACTATGGCTACACCTTC.

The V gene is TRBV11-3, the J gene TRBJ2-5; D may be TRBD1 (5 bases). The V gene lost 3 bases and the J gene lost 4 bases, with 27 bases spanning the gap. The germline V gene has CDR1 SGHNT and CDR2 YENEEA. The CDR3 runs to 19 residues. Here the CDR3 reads CASSFYRVFKGAGRETQYF. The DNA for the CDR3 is TGTGCCAGCAGCTTTTACCGGGTGTTTAAAGGGGCTGGTCGAGAGACCCAGTACTTC.

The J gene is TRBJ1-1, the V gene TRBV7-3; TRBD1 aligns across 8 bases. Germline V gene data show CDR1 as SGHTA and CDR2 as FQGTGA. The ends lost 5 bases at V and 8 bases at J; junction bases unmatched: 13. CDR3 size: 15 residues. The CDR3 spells CASSVHQGAVREAFF. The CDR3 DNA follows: TGTGCCAGCAGCGTGCATCAGGGGGCGGTGCGGGAAGCTTTCTTT.

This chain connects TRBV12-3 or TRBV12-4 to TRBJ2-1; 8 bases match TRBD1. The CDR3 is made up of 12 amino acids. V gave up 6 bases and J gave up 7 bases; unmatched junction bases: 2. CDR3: CASRRTGNEQFF. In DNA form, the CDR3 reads TGTGCCAGCAGACGGACAGGGAATGAGCAGTTCTTC.

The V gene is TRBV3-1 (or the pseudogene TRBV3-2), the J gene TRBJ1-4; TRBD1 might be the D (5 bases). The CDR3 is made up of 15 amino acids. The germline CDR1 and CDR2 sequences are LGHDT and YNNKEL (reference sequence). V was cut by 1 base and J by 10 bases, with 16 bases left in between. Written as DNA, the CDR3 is TGTGCCAGCAGCCAAGTTTCCGGGGGAGAAGGAAAACTGTTTTTT. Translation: CASSQVSGGEGKLFF.

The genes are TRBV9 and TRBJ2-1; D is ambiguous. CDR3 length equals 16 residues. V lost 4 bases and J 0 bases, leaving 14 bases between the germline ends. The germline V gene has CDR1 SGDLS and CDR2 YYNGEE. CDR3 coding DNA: TGTGCCAGCAGCACCCACGTGCCGAGCTCCTACAATGAGCAGTTCTTC. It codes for CASSTHVPSSYNEQFF.

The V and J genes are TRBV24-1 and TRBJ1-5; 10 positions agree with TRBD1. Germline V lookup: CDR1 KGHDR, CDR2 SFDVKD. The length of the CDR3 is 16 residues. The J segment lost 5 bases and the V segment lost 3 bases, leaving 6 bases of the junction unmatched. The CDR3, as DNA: TGTGCCACCAGTGATCGGACAGGGGGAACGGATCAGCCCCAGCATTTT. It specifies CATSDRTGGTDQPQHF.

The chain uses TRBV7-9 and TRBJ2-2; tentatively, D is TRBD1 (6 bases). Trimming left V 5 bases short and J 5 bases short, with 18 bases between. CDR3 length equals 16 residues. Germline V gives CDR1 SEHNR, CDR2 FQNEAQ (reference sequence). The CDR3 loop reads CASSLSTGMRTGELFF. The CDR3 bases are TGTGCCAGCAGCCTGAGCACAGGGATGAGAACCGGGGAGCTGTTTTTT.

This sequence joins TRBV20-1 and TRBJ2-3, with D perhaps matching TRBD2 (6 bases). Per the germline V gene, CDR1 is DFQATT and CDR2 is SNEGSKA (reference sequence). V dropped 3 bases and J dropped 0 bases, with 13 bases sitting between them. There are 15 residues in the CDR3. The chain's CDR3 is CSASGGPLSTDTQYF. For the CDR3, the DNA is TGCAGTGCTAGTGGAGGGCCACTAAGCACAGATACGCAGTATTTT.

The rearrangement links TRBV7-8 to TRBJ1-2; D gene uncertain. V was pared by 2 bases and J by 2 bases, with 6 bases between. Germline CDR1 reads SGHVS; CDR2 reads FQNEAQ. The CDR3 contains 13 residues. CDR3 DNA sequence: TGTGCCAGCAGCTTACAGTCAAACTATGGCTACACCTTC. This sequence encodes CASSLQSNYGYTF.

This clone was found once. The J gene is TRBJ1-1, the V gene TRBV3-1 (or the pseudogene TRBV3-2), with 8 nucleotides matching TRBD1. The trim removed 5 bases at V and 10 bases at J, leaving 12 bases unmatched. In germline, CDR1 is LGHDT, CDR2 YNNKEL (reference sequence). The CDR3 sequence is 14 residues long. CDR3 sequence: CASSSGTGELGAFF. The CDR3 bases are TGTGCCAGCAGCTCCGGGACAGGTGAACTGGGAGCTTTCTTT.

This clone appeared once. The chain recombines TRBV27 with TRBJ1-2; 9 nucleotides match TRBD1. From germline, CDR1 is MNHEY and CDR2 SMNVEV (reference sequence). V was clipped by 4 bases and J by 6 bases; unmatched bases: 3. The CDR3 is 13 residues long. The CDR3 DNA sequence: TGTGCCAGCAGTTATAGGACAGGGGATGGCTACACCTTC. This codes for CASSYRTGDGYTF.

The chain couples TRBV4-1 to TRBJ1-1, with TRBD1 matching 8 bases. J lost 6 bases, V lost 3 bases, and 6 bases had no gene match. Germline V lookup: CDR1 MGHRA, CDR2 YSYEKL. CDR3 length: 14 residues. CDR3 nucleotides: TGCGCCAGCAGCCACGACAGGGGAGGACCTGAAGCTTTCTTT. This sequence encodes CASSHDRGGPEAFF.

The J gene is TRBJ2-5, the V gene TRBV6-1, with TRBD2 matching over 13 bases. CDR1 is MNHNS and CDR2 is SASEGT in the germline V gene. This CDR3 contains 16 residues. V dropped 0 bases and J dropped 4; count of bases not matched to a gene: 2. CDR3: CASSEAGLAGRETQYF. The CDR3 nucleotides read TGTGCCAGCAGTGAAGCGGGACTAGCGGGGAGAGAGACCCAGTACTTC.

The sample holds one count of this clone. In nucleotides, the CDR3 is TGTGCCAGCAGTGACAGGGTCGAAGAGACCCAGTACTTC. It translates to CASSDRVEETQYF. This chain links TRBV2 with TRBJ2-5; D might be TRBD1 (5 bases). CDR1 is SNHLY, CDR2 FYNNEI, per germline. The CDR3 sequence is 13 residues long. Between the trimmed V and J ends, which lost 3 bases and 3 bases, there was a span of 8 bases. Full variable domain (rest looked up from reference TRBV2 and TRBJ2-5): EPEVTQTPSHQVTQMGQEVILRCVPISNHLYFYWYRQILGQKVEFLVSFYNNEISEKSEIFDDQFSVERPDGSNFTLKIRSTKLEDSAMYFCASSDRVEETQYFGPGTRLLVL.

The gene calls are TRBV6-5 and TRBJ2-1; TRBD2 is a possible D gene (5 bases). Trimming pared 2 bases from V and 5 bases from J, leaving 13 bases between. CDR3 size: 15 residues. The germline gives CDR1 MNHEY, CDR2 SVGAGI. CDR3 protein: CASSYGRRVHNEQFF. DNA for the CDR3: TGTGCCAGCAGTTACGGAAGGCGGGTCCACAATGAGCAGTTCTTC.

CDR3 amino acids: CASSLTGSQETQYF. CDR3 sequence (DNA): TGTGCCAGCAGCTTGACAGGGAGTCAGGAGACCCAGTACTTC. This chain joins TRBV5-4 and TRBJ2-5, with D possibly matching TRBD1 (6 bases). Germline V gene data show CDR1 as SGHNT and CDR2 as YYREEE (reference sequence). Deletions cut 1 base from V and 5 bases from J, with 12 bases between. This CDR3 spans 14 amino acids.

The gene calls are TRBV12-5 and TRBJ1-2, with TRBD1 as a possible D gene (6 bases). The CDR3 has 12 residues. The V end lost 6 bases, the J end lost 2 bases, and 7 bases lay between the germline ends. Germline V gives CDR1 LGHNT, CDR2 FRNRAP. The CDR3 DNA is TGTGCTAGTGGACAGGGAAACTATGGCTACACCTTC. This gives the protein CASGQGNYGYTF.

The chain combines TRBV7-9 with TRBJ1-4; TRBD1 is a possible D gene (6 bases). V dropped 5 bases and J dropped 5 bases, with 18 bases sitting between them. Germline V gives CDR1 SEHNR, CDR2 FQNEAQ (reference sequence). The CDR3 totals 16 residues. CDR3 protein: CASSPITGGGNEKLFF. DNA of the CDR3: TGTGCCAGCAGCCCTATTACGGGGGGCGGAAATGAAAAACTGTTTTTT. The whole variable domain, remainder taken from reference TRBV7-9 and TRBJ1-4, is DTGVSQNPRHKITKRGQNVTFRCDPISEHNRLYWYRQTLGQGPEFLTYFQNEAQLEKSRLLSDRFSAERPKGSFSTLEIQRTEQGDSAMYLCASSPITGGGNEKLFFGSGTQLSVL.

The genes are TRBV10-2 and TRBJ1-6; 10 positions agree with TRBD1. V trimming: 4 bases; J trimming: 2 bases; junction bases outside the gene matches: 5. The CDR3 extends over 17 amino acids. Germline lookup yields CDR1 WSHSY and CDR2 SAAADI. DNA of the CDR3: TGCGCCAGCAGTGTAACCGGGACAGGGGCCTATAATTCACCCCTCCACTTT. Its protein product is CASSVTGTGAYNSPLHF.

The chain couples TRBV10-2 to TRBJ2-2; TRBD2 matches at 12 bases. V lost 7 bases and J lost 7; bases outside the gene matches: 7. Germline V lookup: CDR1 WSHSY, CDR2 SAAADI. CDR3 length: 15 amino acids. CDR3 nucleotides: TGCGCCAGCATTTCTAGCGGGGGGGCCTTCGGGGAGCTGTTTTTT. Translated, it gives CASISSGGAFGELFF.

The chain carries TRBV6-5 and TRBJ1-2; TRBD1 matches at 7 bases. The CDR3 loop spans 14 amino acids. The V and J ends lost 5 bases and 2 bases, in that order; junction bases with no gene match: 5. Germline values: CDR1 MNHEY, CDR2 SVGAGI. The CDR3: CASSNTGENYGYTF. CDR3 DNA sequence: TGTGCCAGCAGTAACACAGGGGAGAACTATGGCTACACCTTC.

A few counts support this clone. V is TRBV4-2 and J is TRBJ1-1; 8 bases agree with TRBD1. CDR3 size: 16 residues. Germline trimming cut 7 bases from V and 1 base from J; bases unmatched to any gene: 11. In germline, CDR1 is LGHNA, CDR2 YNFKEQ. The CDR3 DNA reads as TGTGCCAGCACCCCACGTCCCGGGACAGGGAACACTGAAGCTTTCTTT. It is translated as CASTPRPGTGNTEAFF.